This T cell receptor (beta chain) comes out of a study of human T cells and chemical hapten exposure. General study points: The number of TCRs above 1 in 1000 frequency did not change after DPC sensitization.

Specified time point: pre-sensitization, week 0. Noted treatment: therapeutic diphenylcyclopropenone sensitization with weekly scalp DPC. Only a few counts were recorded for this clonotype. Its antigen is not identified. Each CDR3 protein gets one entry after TCRdb re-called the RACE reads with MiXCR. The sample lists 180,000 or so distinct CDR3 sequences, 30% occurring once. CDR1 and CDR2 from the germline V gene are SGHAT and FQNNGV. The CDR3 sequence is 10 residues long. V was pared by 8 bases and J by 8 bases, with 7 bases between. This TCR came from a woman in her 30s with alopecia areata. Some clones in this sample may be carry-over from other donors' samples. The sample consisted of whole blood, taken in connection with sensitization to the hapten diphenylcyclopropenone (DPC). The chain couples TRBV11-2 to TRBJ1-3, with D possibly TRBD1 on 5 matching bases. CDR3 sequence (DNA): TGTGCCAGCGGAGGGGACACCATATATTTT. Its translation is CASGGDTIYF. Full variable domain (rest looked up from reference TRBV11-2 and TRBJ1-3): EAGVAQSPRYKIIEKRQSVAFWCNPISGHATLYWYQQILGQGPKLLIQFQNNGVVDDSQLPKDRFSAERLKGVDSTLKIQPAKLEDSAVYLCASGGDTIYFGEGSWLTVV.